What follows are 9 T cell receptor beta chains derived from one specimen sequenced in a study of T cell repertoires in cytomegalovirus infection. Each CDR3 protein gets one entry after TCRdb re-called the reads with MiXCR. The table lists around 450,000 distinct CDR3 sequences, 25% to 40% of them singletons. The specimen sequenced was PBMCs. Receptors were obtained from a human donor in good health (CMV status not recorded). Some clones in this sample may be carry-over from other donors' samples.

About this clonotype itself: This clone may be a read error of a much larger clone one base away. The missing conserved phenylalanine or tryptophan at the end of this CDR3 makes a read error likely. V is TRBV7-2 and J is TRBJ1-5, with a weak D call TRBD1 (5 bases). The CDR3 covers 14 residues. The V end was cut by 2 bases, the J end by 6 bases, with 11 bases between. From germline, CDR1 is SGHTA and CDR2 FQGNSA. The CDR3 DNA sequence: TGTGCCAGCAGCTTAAAGGGGATAGGTCAGCCCCAGCATTTG. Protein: CASSLKGIGQPQHL.

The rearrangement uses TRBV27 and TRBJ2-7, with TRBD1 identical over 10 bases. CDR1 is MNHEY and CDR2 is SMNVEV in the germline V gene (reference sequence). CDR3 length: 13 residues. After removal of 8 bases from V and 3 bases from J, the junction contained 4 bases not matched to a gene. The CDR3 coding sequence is TGTGCCAGCGGGGACAGGGGACTCTACGAGCAGTACTTC. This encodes CASGDRGLYEQYF.

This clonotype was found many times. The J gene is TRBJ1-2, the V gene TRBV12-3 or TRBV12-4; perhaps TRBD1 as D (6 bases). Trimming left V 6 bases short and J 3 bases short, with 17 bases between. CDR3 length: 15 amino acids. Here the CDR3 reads CASRRWIGGDYGYTF. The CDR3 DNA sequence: TGTGCCAGCAGGCGTTGGATAGGGGGTGACTATGGCTACACCTTC.

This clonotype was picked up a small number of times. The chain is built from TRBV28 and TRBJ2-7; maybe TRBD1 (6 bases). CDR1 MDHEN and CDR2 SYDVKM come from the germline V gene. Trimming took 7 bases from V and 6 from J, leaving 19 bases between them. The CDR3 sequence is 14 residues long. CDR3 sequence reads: CASTTSVGASEQYF. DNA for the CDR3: TGTGCCAGCACCACTTCGGTGGGGGCCTCCGAGCAGTACTTC.

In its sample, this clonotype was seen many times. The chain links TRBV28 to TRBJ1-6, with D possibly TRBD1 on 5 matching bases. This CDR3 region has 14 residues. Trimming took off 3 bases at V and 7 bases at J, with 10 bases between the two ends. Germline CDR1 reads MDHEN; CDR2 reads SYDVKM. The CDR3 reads CASSLGPLNSPLHF. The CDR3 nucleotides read TGTGCCAGCAGTTTGGGACCGTTGAATTCACCCCTCCACTTT.

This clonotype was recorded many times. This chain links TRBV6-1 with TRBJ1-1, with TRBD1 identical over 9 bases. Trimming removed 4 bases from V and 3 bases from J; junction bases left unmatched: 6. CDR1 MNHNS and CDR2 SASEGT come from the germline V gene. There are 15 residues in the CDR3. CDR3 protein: CASSVPGQGDTEAFF. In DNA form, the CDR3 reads TGTGCCAGCAGTGTTCCGGGACAGGGAGACACTGAAGCTTTCTTT.

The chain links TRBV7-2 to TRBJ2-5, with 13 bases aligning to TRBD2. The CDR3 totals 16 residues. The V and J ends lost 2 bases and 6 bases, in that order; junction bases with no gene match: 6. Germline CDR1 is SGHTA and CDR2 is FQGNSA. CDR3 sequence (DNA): TGTGCCAGCAGCTTAACCGGGACTAGCGGGGAAAAGACCCAGTACTTC. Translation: CASSLTGTSGEKTQYF.

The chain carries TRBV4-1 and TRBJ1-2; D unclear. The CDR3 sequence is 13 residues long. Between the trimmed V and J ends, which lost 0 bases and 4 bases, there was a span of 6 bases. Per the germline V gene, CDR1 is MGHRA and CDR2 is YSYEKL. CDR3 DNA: TGCGCCAGCAGCCAAGAAGGGAGCTATGGCTACACCTTC. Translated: CASSQEGSYGYTF.

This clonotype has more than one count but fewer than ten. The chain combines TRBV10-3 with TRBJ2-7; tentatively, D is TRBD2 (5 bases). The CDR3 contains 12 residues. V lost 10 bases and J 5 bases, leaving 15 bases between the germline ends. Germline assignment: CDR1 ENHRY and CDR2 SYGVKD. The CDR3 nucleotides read TGTGCCACCGCGTCGGGGTTGGACGAGCAGTACTTC. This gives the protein CATASGLDEQYF.